One and the same sample provided the 10 T cell receptor beta chains below, sequenced in a study of graft-versus-host responses after intestinal transplantation. Here immunoSEQ multiplex PCR was the method, and the copy in TCRdb shows in-frame clones only, minus some. The table records approximately 20,000 clones, approximately 89% of them present only once. Here the sequenced sample was PBMCs, taken around 230 days after intestinal transplant. The receptors were gathered from a human patient who received an intestinal transplant, so some T cells may come from the graft donor.

The gene calls are TRBV30 and TRBJ2-1; unclear D gene. Trimming removed 0 bases at V and 9 bases at J, with 9 bases between. Germline lookup yields CDR1 GTSNPN and CDR2 SVGIG (reference sequence). The CDR3 has 12 residues. For the CDR3, the DNA is TGTGCCTGGAGTGTCGCAGCCACTGAGCAGTTCTTC. This gives the protein CAWSVAATEQFF.

The gene calls are TRBV12-5 and TRBJ2-1, with 11 bases identical to TRBD2. V was clipped by 3 bases and J by 7 bases; unmatched bases: 8. Germline-derived CDR1 and CDR2 are LGHNT and FRNRAP. This CDR3 spans 16 amino acids. The CDR3 protein is CASGFLAGGPGNEQFF. CDR3 DNA sequence: TGTGCTAGTGGTTTTTTAGCGGGGGGGCCTGGGAATGAGCAGTTCTTC.

The chain combines TRBV18 with TRBJ1-1; possibly TRBD1 for D (6 bases). V lost 0 bases and J 5 bases, leaving 13 bases between the germline ends. The CDR3 consists of 15 residues. Germline CDR1 is KGHSH and CDR2 is LQKENI. The CDR3 DNA sequence: TGTGCCAGCTCACCACCGAACAGGGCAGGAACTGAAGCTTTCTTT. It specifies CASSPPNRAGTEAFF.

V usage is TRBV5-1 and J usage is TRBJ2-7; 7 positions match TRBD1. The junction had 10 bases not matched to a gene; V was cut back by 3 bases and J by 4 bases. This CDR3 region has 15 residues. The germline CDR1 and CDR2 sequences are SGHRS and YFSETQ. The CDR3 region has the DNA TGCGCCAGCAGCTCGACAGGGTTGCATCCGTACGAGCAGTACTTC. It codes for CASSSTGLHPYEQYF.

The chain has TRBV18 and TRBJ2-3; TRBD2 agrees at 11 bases. Unmatched junction bases numbered 4, after V lost 3 bases and J lost 2 bases. This CDR3 has 16 amino acids. From germline, CDR1 is KGHSH and CDR2 LQKENI. The CDR3 DNA is TGTGCCAGCTCACCCCTAGCGGGGGGCGACACAGATACGCAGTATTTT. Protein sequence: CASSPLAGGDTDTQYF. The whole variable domain, remainder taken from reference TRBV18 and TRBJ2-3, is NAGVMQNPRHLVRRRGQEARLRCSPMKGHSHVYWYRQLPEEGLKFMVYLQKENIIDESGMPKERFSAEFPKEGPSILRIQQVVRGDSAAYFCASSPLAGGDTDTQYFGPGTRLTVL.

The chain carries TRBV2 and TRBJ2-1, with 9 bases identical to TRBD2. This CDR3 spans 16 amino acids. V shed 3 bases, J shed 7 bases, and the junction held 10 bases outside the gene matches. Germline-derived CDR1 and CDR2 are SNHLY and FYNNEI. CDR3 sequence reads: CASSDLRRGGRNEQFF. The CDR3 coding sequence is TGTGCCAGCAGTGATCTGAGGCGGGGGGGACGAAATGAGCAGTTCTTC.

This chain connects TRBV4-1 to TRBJ2-2; D gene uncertain. V lost 4 bases, J lost 6 bases, and 12 bases lay in between. The CDR3 loop spans 14 amino acids. The germline V gene encodes CDR1 MGHRA and CDR2 YSYEKL. The CDR3, as DNA: TGCGCCAGCAGCCTTACTTCGATTGCCGGGGAGCTGTTTTTT. Encoded protein: CASSLTSIAGELFF.

The chain links TRBV6-4 to TRBJ2-3; 10 nucleotides align to TRBD1. The CDR3 totals 14 residues. The V gene end was trimmed by 2 bases and the J gene end by 4 bases; junction bases not matched to a gene: 0. CDR1 and CDR2 from the germline V gene are MRHNA and SNTAGT. CDR3 amino acids: CASSDGQGADTQYF. The CDR3 DNA reads TGTGCCAGCAGTGACGGACAGGGGGCAGATACGCAGTATTTT.

The J gene is TRBJ1-6, the V gene TRBV2; 8 bases fit TRBD1. CDR1 is SNHLY and CDR2 is FYNNEI in the germline V gene. The CDR3 has 14 amino acids. The ends lost 6 bases at V and 12 bases at J; junction bases unmatched: 10. CDR3 in DNA: TGTGCCAGCAGGGCCCGGGACAGGCGGAAACCCCTCCACTTT. Protein sequence: CASRARDRRKPLHF.

The chain links TRBV6-5 to TRBJ2-7, with no clear D. The germline gives CDR1 MNHEY, CDR2 SVGAGI. The CDR3 loop spans 14 amino acids. The V end was cut by 8 bases, the J end by 5 bases, with 19 bases between. CDR3 sequence: CASQGEAPPHEQYF. The CDR3 coding sequence is TGTGCCAGCCAAGGCGAGGCACCTCCCCACGAGCAGTACTTC.